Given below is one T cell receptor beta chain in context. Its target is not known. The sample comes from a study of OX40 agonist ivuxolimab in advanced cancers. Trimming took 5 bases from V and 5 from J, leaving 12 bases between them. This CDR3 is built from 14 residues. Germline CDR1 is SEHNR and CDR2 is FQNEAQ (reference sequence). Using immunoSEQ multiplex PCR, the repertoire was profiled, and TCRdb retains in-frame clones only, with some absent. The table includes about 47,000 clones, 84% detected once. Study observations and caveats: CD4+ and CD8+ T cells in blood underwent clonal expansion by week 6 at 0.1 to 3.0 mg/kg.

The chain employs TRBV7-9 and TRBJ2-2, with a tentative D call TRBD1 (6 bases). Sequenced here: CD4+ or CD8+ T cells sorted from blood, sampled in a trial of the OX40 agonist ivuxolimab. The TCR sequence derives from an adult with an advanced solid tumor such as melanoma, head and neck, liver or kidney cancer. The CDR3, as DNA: TGTGCCAGCAGCACCACCGGGACAACCGGGGAGCTGTTTTTT. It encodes CASSTTGTTGELFF. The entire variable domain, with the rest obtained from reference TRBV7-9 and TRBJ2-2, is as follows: DTGVSQNPRHKITKRGQNVTFRCDPISEHNRLYWYRQTLGQGPEFLTYFQNEAQLEKSRLLSDRFSAERPKGSFSTLEIQRTEQGDSAMYLCASSTTGTTGELFFGEGSRLTVL.